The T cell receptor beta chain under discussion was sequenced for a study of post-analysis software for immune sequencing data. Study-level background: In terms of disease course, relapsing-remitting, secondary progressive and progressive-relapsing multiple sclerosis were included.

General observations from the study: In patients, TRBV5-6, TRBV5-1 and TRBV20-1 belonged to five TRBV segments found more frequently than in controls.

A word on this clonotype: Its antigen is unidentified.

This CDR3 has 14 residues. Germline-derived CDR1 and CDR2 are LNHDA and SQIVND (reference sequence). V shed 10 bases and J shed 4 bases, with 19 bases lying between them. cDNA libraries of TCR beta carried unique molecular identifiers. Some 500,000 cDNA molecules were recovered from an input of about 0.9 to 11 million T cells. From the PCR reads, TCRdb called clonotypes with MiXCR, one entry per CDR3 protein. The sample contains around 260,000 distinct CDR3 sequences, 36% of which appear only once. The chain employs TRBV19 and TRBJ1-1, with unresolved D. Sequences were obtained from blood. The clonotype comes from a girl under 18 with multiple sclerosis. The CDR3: CATGPGRWSTEAFF. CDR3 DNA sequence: TGTGCCACCGGACCGGGGAGGTGGAGCACTGAAGCTTTCTTT.